Below are 8 T cell receptor beta chains sequenced from a single sample in a study of CD4+ T cells in melanoma. TCRdb keeps only in-frame clones here, not all; method: immunoSEQ multiplex PCR. This sample carries about 140,000 clones, about 93% of them seen once, and the ten largest clones take 1.5%. The receptor source for this set is a human donor with melanoma.

The rearrangement joins TRBV7-3 to TRBJ2-7; 10 bases are shared with TRBD2. The germline gives CDR1 SGHTA, CDR2 FQGTGA. V gave up 5 bases and J gave up 0 bases; unmatched junction bases: 4. This CDR3 has 15 residues. The CDR3: CASSRSGGSSYEQYF. As DNA, the CDR3 is TGTGCCAGCAGCCGTAGCGGGGGGAGCTCCTACGAGCAGTACTTC.

In DNA, the CDR3 is TGCGCCAGCAGTGAGAATGCGGGACCGTACTACGAGCAGTACTTC. As protein: CASSENAGPYYEQYF. The chain recombines TRBV10-1 with TRBJ2-7; TRBD2 might be the D (6 bases). This CDR3 has 15 residues. Trimming took off 2 bases at V and 3 bases at J, with 14 bases between the two ends. Germline CDR1 and CDR2: WNHNN and SYGVQD (reference sequence).

This clone appeared a few times. The genes are TRBV11-2 and TRBJ1-1; tentatively, D is TRBD1 (5 bases). Trimming shortened V by 6 bases and J by 1 base, and 12 bases separated the two germline ends. CDR1 is SGHAT and CDR2 is FQNNGV in the germline V gene. The CDR3 length is 14 residues. The CDR3 sequence is CASSQGNSNTEAFF. CDR3 nucleotides: TGTGCCAGCAGTCAGGGTAATTCGAACACTGAAGCTTTCTTT.

This chain joins TRBV6-6 and TRBJ1-1; 10 nucleotides agree with TRBD1. After removal of 5 bases from V and 4 bases from J, the junction contained 7 bases not matched to a gene. CDR1 and CDR2 from the germline V gene are MNHNY and SVGAGI (reference sequence). This CDR3 has 15 residues. Here the CDR3 DNA reads TGTGCCAGCAGTCTTCGACAGGGGGCGACCACTGAAGCTTTCTTT. Translating gives CASSLRQGATTEAFF.

This clone was counted between two and nine times. This sequence joins TRBV5-6 and TRBJ1-6, with unresolved D. Germline CDR1 SGHDT, CDR2 YYEEEE. Trimming took off 4 bases at V and 8 bases at J, with 10 bases between the two ends. There are 13 residues in the CDR3. CDR3 in amino acids: CASSAPTDSPLHF. CDR3 DNA: TGTGCCAGCAGCGCCCCGACGGATTCACCCCTCCACTTT.

V usage is TRBV10-3 and J usage is TRBJ2-5; the D gene is possibly TRBD1 (6 bases). Trimming took off 7 bases at V and 1 base at J, with 10 bases between the two ends. Germline V gene data show CDR1 as ENHRY and CDR2 as SYGVKD. The CDR3 is 13 amino acids. CDR3 nucleotides: TGTGCCATCAATGGACAGATCCAAGAGACCCAGTACTTC. The encoded protein is CAINGQIQETQYF.

The J gene is TRBJ2-7, the V gene TRBV23-1; 9 nucleotides line up with TRBD1. Being an ORF, TRBV23-1 has a function that is uncertain. The CDR3 is made up of 14 amino acids. Unmatched junction bases numbered 4, after V lost 4 bases and J lost 3 bases. CDR3 residues: CASSRRDRVYEQYF. CDR3 nucleotides: TGCGCCAGCAGTCGTCGGGACAGGGTCTACGAGCAGTACTTC.

This chain connects TRBV6-5 to TRBJ1-5; 8 bases align to TRBD1. In germline, CDR1 is MNHEY, CDR2 SVGAGI. The V and J ends lost 4 bases and 4 bases, in that order; junction bases with no gene match: 9. The CDR3 covers 16 residues. This chain's CDR3 is CASSLTTGVGNQPQHF. CDR3 nucleotide sequence: TGTGCCAGCAGTTTAACGACAGGGGTTGGAAATCAGCCCCAGCATTTT.